This TCR beta chain was sequenced in a study of CD4 T cells in relation to SARS-CoV-2 and coronaviruses. The table came from immunoSEQ multiplex PCR; TCRdb's copy has only in-frame clones and leaves some out. The sample records just under 65,000 clones, 94% being singletons. The unexposed donors gave CD4+ T cells in about 2010-2019, prior to COVID-19. V was pared by 0 bases and J by 5 bases, with 16 bases of the junction left unmatched. This CDR3 contains 18 residues. Sequencing was carried out using naive CD4+ T cells from PBMCs. Noted subset: naive CD4+ T cells isolated by negative enrichment. V is TRBV5-3 and J is TRBJ2-5, with 7 positions matching TRBD1. TRBV5-3 belongs to the ORF category, with a function that is uncertain. This TCR was sampled from a human donor in good health. The CDR3: CARSLGTRHGGRGETQYF. The DNA of the CDR3 is TGTGCCAGAAGCTTGGGGACAAGACATGGCGGCAGGGGGGAGACCCAGTACTTC.